Shown below are 26 T cell receptor beta chains from a single sample sequenced in a study of cytomegalovirus exposure and HLA in healthy donors. A multiplex PCR was run with 60 Vbeta primers and 13 Jbeta primers. The protocol was immunoSEQ multiplex PCR, while the TCRdb copy is restricted to in-frame clones and leaves out a portion. The sample carries about 140,000 clones, 60% to 85% recorded once. The material sequenced was PBMCs. Receptors originate from a man between 35 and 55 years old in good health and CMV-seronegative.

The V gene is TRBV6-1, the J gene TRBJ1-5; D gene unclear. CDR3 size: 14 residues. V was shortened by 2 bases and J by 4 bases, with 9 bases between the two germline ends. In germline, CDR1 is MNHNS, CDR2 SASEGT. CDR3 sequence reads: CASSESTGNQPQHF. The CDR3 bases are TGTGCCAGCAGTGAAAGTACCGGGAATCAGCCCCAGCATTTT.

As regards this clone: Mismatch with germline at one junction end may stem from a read error. This chain connects TRBV7-3 to TRBJ1-3; 7 positions match TRBD1. The CDR3 is 13 amino acids. Per germline, CDR1 SGHTA and CDR2 FQGTGA. CDR3 loop: CASSLKEGTEHHF. The CDR3 nucleotides are TGTGCCAGCAGCTTAAAAGAAGGGACAGAACACCATTTT.

This clone was seen a handful of times. This chain links TRBV23-1 with TRBJ1-5; D remains ambiguous. TRBV23-1 is treated as an ORF (open reading frame) with a function not yet certain. The CDR3 length is 15 residues. V lost 0 bases, J lost 4 bases, and 10 bases lay in between. CDR3 DNA sequence: TGCGCCAGCAGTCAATCTAGGCGGTATAATCAGCCCCAGCATTTT. Protein product: CASSQSRRYNQPQHF.

The rearrangement joins TRBV5-1 to TRBJ2-7; the D is unclear. CDR1 and CDR2 (germline): SGHRS, YFSETQ. The CDR3 is 14 residues long. Trimming stripped 1 base from V and 7 bases from J, with 15 bases between. Written as DNA, the CDR3 is TGCGCCAGCAGCTTGCGGCCAGAGCGAGGAGAGCAGTACTTC. The encoded protein is CASSLRPERGEQYF.

This chain uses TRBV6-6 with TRBJ2-7; perhaps TRBD1 as D (6 bases). Germline loops: CDR1 MNHNY, CDR2 SVGAGI (reference sequence). The CDR3 covers 16 residues. Trimming left V 5 bases short and J 4 bases short, with 21 bases between. The CDR3 loop is CASSRTQGPILYEQYF. In DNA, the CDR3 is TGTGCCAGCAGTCGCACCCAGGGGCCGATACTTTACGAGCAGTACTTC.

The rearrangement uses TRBV29-1 and TRBJ2-1, with D possibly called TRBD1 or TRBD2 (5 bases each). The CDR3 sequence is 14 residues long. The germline V gene has CDR1 SQVTM and CDR2 ANQGSEA. The V gene lost 4 bases and the J gene lost 8 bases, with 18 bases spanning the gap. CDR3 amino acids: CSVGEGIGVHEQFF. CDR3 bases: TGCAGCGTTGGAGAGGGAATAGGGGTCCATGAGCAGTTCTTC.

The gene calls are TRBV10-3 and TRBJ2-7; D may be TRBD2 (5 bases). From germline, CDR1 is ENHRY and CDR2 SYGVKD. This CDR3 has 12 residues. Trimming cost V 3 bases and J 3 bases, with 6 bases left between them. The CDR3 loop is CAISDRGYEQYF. CDR3 sequence (DNA): TGTGCCATCAGTGATCGGGGCTACGAGCAGTACTTC.

The chain links TRBV28 to TRBJ1-3; 7 nucleotides match TRBD1. Trimming at V came to 6 bases and at J to 3 bases, leaving 2 bases not matched to a gene. Germline V gene data show CDR1 as MDHEN and CDR2 as SYDVKM. The CDR3 extends over 13 amino acids. Here the CDR3 reads CASSSGGGNTIYF. The CDR3 DNA reads as TGTGCCAGCAGCTCAGGGGGTGGAAACACCATATATTTT.

The rearrangement links TRBV13 to TRBJ2-3; D possibly corresponds to TRBD1 (5 bases). There are 11 residues in the CDR3. Germline values: CDR1 PRHDT, CDR2 FYEKMQ (reference sequence). The V and J ends lost 4 bases and 10 bases respectively, with 9 bases between them. The CDR3 DNA sequence: TGTGCCAGCAGCTCAGGGCAGGCGCAGTATTTT. It is translated as CASSSGQAQYF.

The CDR3 reads CASSQWQQETQYF. The CDR3 DNA sequence: TGCGCCAGCAGCCAATGGCAGCAAGAGACCCAGTACTTC. The rearrangement links TRBV4-1 to TRBJ2-5; no definite D call. The V and J ends lost 2 bases and 2 bases respectively, with 6 bases between them. CDR3 size: 13 residues. Germline CDR1 reads MGHRA; CDR2 reads YSYEKL.

The V and J genes are TRBV5-4 and TRBJ2-3; D perhaps matches TRBD2 (5 bases). Germline V gives CDR1 SGHNT, CDR2 YYREEE (reference sequence). This CDR3 contains 15 residues. V was pared by 5 bases and J by 0 bases, with 13 bases between. Here the CDR3 reads CASRLAGFSTDTQYF. CDR3 nucleotides: TGTGCCAGCAGGCTAGCAGGTTTTAGCACAGATACGCAGTATTTT.

The chain carries TRBV7-6 and TRBJ1-1; D possibly corresponds to TRBD1 (6 bases). V was clipped by 1 base and J by 1 base, with 10 bases between them. The length of the CDR3 is 15 residues. CDR1 is SGHVS, CDR2 FNYEAQ, per germline. The DNA for the CDR3 is TGTGCCAGCAGCTTAGAGTCGACAGGGAACACTGAAGCTTTCTTT. Translated, it gives CASSLESTGNTEAFF.

This chain links TRBV7-9 with TRBJ1-2; the D gene is possibly TRBD1 (5 bases). This CDR3 spans 15 amino acids. Deletions cut 1 base from V and 4 bases from J, with 13 bases between. In germline, CDR1 is SEHNR, CDR2 FQNEAQ (reference sequence). CDR3 coding DNA: TGTGCCAGCAGCTTAGACAGGCTATTTGGCTATGGCTACACCTTC. Amino acid sequence: CASSLDRLFGYGYTF.

This clone was picked up a small number of times. The chain joins TRBV29-1 to TRBJ2-1; D is ambiguous. Trimming pared 0 bases from V and 0 bases from J, leaving 6 bases between. The CDR3 sequence is 14 residues long. CDR1 and CDR2 (germline): SQVTM, ANQGSEA. CDR3 in amino acids: CSVEDKSSYNEQFF. Written as DNA, the CDR3 is TGCAGCGTTGAAGACAAGAGCTCCTACAATGAGCAGTTCTTC.

The V and J genes are TRBV5-6 and TRBJ2-5, with D tentatively TRBD2 (5 bases). CDR1 SGHDT and CDR2 YYEEEE come from the germline V gene. Deletions cut 4 bases from V and 5 bases from J, with 12 bases between. The CDR3 sequence is 13 residues long. CDR3 sequence reads: CASSRDQRETQYF. The CDR3 nucleotides are TGTGCCAGCAGCCGCGACCAGCGGGAGACCCAGTACTTC.

Regarding this clone: Different DNA sequences within this sample yield the same CDR3. The chain carries TRBV29-1 and TRBJ1-1; D not resolved. The CDR3 consists of 11 residues. CDR1 and CDR2 (germline): SQVTM, ANQGSEA. V was trimmed by 3 bases and J by 1 base, leaving 3 bases between them. Here the CDR3 DNA reads TGCAGCGTTGATCGGAACACTGAAGCTTTCTTT. Its protein is CSVDRNTEAFF.

A single count supports this clone. The rearrangement links TRBV7-9 to TRBJ2-7; D is possibly TRBD1 (5 bases). The CDR3 loop spans 14 amino acids. V was trimmed by 3 bases and J by 5 bases, leaving 14 bases between them. Germline assignment: CDR1 SEHNR and CDR2 FQNEAQ (reference sequence). The CDR3 DNA sequence: TGTGCCAGCAGCTTCTTGCAGGGAATGGACGAGCAGTACTTC. Translation: CASSFLQGMDEQYF.

On this clone: The junction differs from germline at one of its ends, possibly a read error. Other DNA sequences in this sample translate to the same CDR3. The V and J genes are TRBV14 and TRBJ1-1; 8 bases align to TRBD1. The germline V gene encodes CDR1 SGHDN and CDR2 FVKESK. The length of the CDR3 is 19 residues. The CDR3 sequence: CASSQDRGRGLWGNTEAFF. Written as DNA, the CDR3 is TGTGCCAGCAGCCAAGATCGTGGCAGGGGGCTCTGGGGGAACACTGAGGCTTTCTTT.

This clone was observed a handful of times. The genes are TRBV23-1 and TRBJ2-1; 10 bases are shared with TRBD1. TRBV23-1 is an ORF for which the function is uncertain. This CDR3 has 15 residues. The trim removed 4 bases at V and 5 bases at J, leaving 5 bases unmatched. The CDR3 loop reads CASSLRDRGNNEQFF. For the CDR3, the DNA is TGCGCCAGCAGTCTAAGGGACAGGGGCAACAATGAGCAGTTCTTC.

The chain has TRBV6-5 and TRBJ2-3; 13 nucleotides agree with TRBD2. This CDR3 has 15 amino acids. With V trimmed by 6 bases and J by 5 bases, 5 bases remained unmatched. CDR1 MNHEY and CDR2 SVGAGI come from the germline V gene. CDR3 nucleotides: TGTGCCAGCAGAAGACTAGCGGGAGGAGTAGATACGCAGTATTTT. Translation: CASRRLAGGVDTQYF.

Comments on this clone: At one end the junction does not follow the germline gene, possibly because of a read error. This chain connects TRBV4-2 to TRBJ2-5; D gene uncertain. The CDR3 has 14 amino acids. The germline V gene encodes CDR1 LGHNA and CDR2 YNFKEQ. The CDR3 sequence is CASSQDRYQEAQYF. The CDR3 region has the DNA TGTGCCAGCAGCCAAGATCGCTATCAAGAGGCCCAGTACTTC.

The rearrangement joins TRBV7-9 to TRBJ1-3, with D perhaps TRBD1 (6 bases). The V end lost 5 bases, the J end lost 0 bases, and 14 bases lay between the germline ends. The CDR3 spans 16 residues. CDR1 SEHNR and CDR2 FQNEAQ come from the germline V gene (reference sequence). As DNA, the CDR3 is TGTGCCAGCAGCGTGACAAGGGGGATCTCTGGAAACACCATATATTTT. Its translation: CASSVTRGISGNTIYF.

This clone is a singleton in its sample. The chain combines TRBV28 with TRBJ1-3; 7 nucleotides agree with TRBD1. The CDR3 covers 16 residues. Germline values: CDR1 MDHEN, CDR2 SYDVKM. V gave up 3 bases and J gave up 3 bases; unmatched junction bases: 8. CDR3 bases: TGTGCCAGCAGTTTGCGTAACAGGGGAGGTGGAAACACCATATATTTT. Its translation: CASSLRNRGGGNTIYF.

The chain carries TRBV19 and TRBJ2-3, with 7 bases identical to TRBD2. Looked up from germline, CDR1 is LNHDA and CDR2 is SQIVND (reference sequence). The CDR3 loop spans 14 amino acids. V dropped 10 bases and J dropped 1; count of bases not matched to a gene: 8. CDR3: CATASGTRTDTQYF. The CDR3 DNA is TGTGCCACCGCTAGCGGAACTCGCACAGATACGCAGTATTTT.

V usage is TRBV30 and J usage is TRBJ2-5; D gene unclear. Germline V gives CDR1 GTSNPN, CDR2 SVGIG (reference sequence). The V gene lost 0 bases and the J gene lost 4 bases, with 12 bases spanning the gap. CDR3 size: 14 residues. The CDR3 spells CAWSVLRNGETQYF. The CDR3 DNA reads as TGTGCCTGGAGTGTACTCAGGAACGGAGAGACCCAGTACTTC.

This clone was seen more than once but under ten times. The chain recombines TRBV5-4 with TRBJ1-1; 7 bases line up with TRBD1. The CDR3 extends over 15 amino acids. CDR1 and CDR2 (germline): SGHNT, YYREEE (reference sequence). Losses at the gene ends were 4 bases for V and 3 bases for J; bases not matched to a gene: 9. The CDR3 protein is CASSQGGAEYTEAFF. CDR3 nucleotides: TGTGCCAGCAGCCAAGGGGGCGCGGAGTACACTGAAGCTTTCTTT.